The clone carrying this T cell receptor (beta chain) came up a few times. Its cognate antigen is unknown. The CDR3 is made up of 15 amino acids. Trimming took off 4 bases at V and 1 base at J, with 14 bases between the two ends. The V gene's germline CDR1 is SGDLS and CDR2 YYNGEE. This sample was included in a study of post-analysis software for immune sequencing data. About the study: The disease courses spanned relapsing-remitting, secondary progressive and progressive-relapsing forms of multiple sclerosis. Study-wide results and limits: For normalized Chao1 diversity, multiple sclerosis patients scored significantly lower than controls did. Included in a set of about five TRBV segments more frequent in patients than controls were TRBV5-6, TRBV5-1 and TRBV20-1.

The authors incorporated unique molecular identifiers into the TCR beta cDNA libraries. With roughly 0.9 to 10 million T cells as the source, a few hundred thousand cDNA molecules resulted. TCRdb re-derived calls from the PCR reads in MiXCR, one entry per CDR3 protein. The sample consists of roughly 650,000 distinct CDR3 sequences, 59% of them appearing once. The TCR sequence derives from a girl aged 2 to 10 with multiple sclerosis. The sample consisted of blood. The chain carries TRBV9 and TRBJ2-5; D could derive from TRBD1 or TRBD2 (5 bases each). The CDR3 sequence: CASSPVGAAQETQYF. In nucleotides, the CDR3 is TGTGCCAGCAGCCCCGTCGGGGCAGCCCAAGAGACCCAGTACTTC.